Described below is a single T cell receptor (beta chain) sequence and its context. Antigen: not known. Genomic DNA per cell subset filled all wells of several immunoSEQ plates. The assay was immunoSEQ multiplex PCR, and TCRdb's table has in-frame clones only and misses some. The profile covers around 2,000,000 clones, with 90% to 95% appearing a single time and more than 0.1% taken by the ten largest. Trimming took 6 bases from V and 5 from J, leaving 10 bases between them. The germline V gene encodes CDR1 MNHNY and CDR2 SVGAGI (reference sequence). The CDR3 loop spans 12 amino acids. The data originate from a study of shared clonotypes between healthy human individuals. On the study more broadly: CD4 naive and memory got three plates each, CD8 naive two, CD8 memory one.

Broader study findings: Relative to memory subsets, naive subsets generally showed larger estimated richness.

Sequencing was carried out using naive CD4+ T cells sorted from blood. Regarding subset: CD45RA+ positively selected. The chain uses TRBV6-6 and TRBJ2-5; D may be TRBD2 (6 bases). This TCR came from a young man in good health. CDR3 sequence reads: CASRSGFETQYF. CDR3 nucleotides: TGTGCCAGCAGGAGCGGGTTTGAGACCCAGTACTTC.